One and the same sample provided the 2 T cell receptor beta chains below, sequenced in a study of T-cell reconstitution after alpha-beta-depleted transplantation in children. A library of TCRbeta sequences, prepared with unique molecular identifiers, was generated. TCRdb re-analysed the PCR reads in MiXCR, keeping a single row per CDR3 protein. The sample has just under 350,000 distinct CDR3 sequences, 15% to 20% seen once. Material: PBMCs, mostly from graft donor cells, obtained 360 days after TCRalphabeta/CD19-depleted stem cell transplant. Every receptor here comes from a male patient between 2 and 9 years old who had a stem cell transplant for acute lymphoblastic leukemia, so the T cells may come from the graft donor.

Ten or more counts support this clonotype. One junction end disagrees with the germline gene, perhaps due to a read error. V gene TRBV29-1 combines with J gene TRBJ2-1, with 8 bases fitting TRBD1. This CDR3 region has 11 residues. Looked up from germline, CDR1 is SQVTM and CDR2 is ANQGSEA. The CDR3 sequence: CSVSFGQGLIF. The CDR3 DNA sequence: TGCAGCGTTTCTTTTGGACAGGGCTTGATCTTC.

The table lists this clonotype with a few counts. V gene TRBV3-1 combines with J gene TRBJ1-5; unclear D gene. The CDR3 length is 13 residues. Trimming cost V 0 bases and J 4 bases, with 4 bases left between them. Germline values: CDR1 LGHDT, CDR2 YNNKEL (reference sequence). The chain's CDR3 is CASSQEGNQPQHF. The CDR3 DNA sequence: TGTGCCAGCAGCCAAGAAGGAAATCAGCCCCAGCATTTT.